This T cell receptor beta chain came from a study of CD8 T cells in ankylosing spondylitis. Overall study findings and caveats: A TCR beta motif of several highly homologous variants seemed to mark ankylosing spondylitis blood.

Via MiXCR, TCRdb re-called the 5' RACE reads, giving one row per CDR3 protein. The table records approximately 180,000 distinct CDR3 sequences, about 20% of them present only once. This clonotype occurred many times. Its antigen is undetermined. This CDR3 has 13 residues. The V end lost 8 bases, the J end lost 4 bases, and 14 bases lay between the germline ends. Germline V CDR1 and CDR2: MDHEN, SYDVKM. This chain connects TRBV28 to TRBJ1-1, with D maybe TRBD1 (5 bases). What was sequenced was blood, either unsorted or a sorted T cell fraction (not recorded which). This clonotype was obtained from a male donor between 5 and 29 years old with ankylosing spondylitis or in good health (not recorded which). DNA for the CDR3: TGTGCCAGCGGCGACCGGCAGGGCACTGAAGCTTTCTTT. Its protein is CASGDRQGTEAFF.